Below are 24 T cell receptor beta chains sequenced from a single sample in a study of molecular identifiers for immune sequencing clone quantification. TCRdb passed the PCR reads through MiXCR, listing each CDR3 protein once. This table holds around 460,000 distinct CDR3 sequences, 20% to 25% found once. The source material was naive CD8+ T cells from blood, with Jurkat cell RNA spiked in. Subset: FACS-sorted CD8+CD4-CCR7+CD45RA+ naive T cells. Every receptor here comes from a human donor in good health. Some libraries in this study had Jurkat cell RNA spiked in.

V gene TRBV12-3 or TRBV12-4 combines with J gene TRBJ2-1, with 8 bases matching TRBD1. With 2 bases clipped from V and 6 bases from J, the junction kept 3 bases outside the gene matches. The CDR3 runs to 14 residues. CDR3 loop: CASSLTGGINEQFF. CDR3 DNA sequence: TGTGCCAGCAGTTTAACAGGGGGTATCAATGAGCAGTTCTTC.

The chain carries TRBV19 and TRBJ1-1; the D gene is possibly TRBD1 (6 bases). This CDR3 comprises 13 residues. CDR1 and CDR2 from the germline V gene are LNHDA and SQIVND (reference sequence). Trimming pared 5 bases from V and 8 bases from J, leaving 15 bases between. The DNA for the CDR3 is TGTGCCAGTAGTCCCGGAGGGGGGGCAGAAGCTTTCTTT. Protein: CASSPGGGAEAFF.

This clonotype was seen at least ten times. The V call is TRBV13, the J call TRBJ1-1; no clear D gene. Germline lookup yields CDR1 PRHDT and CDR2 FYEKMQ (reference sequence). The CDR3 consists of 13 residues. Trimming pared 0 bases from V and 5 bases from J, leaving 7 bases between. CDR3 nucleotides: TGTGCCAGCAGCTTAGGCCGCCCAACTGAAGCTTTCTTT. Translation gives CASSLGRPTEAFF. Full variable domain (rest looked up from reference TRBV13 and TRBJ1-1): AAGVIQSPRHLIKEKRETATLKCYPIPRHDTVYWYQQGPGQDPQFLISFYEKMQSDKGSIPDRFSAQQFSDYHSELNMSSLELGDSALYFCASSLGRPTEAFFGQGTRLTVV.

This clonotype has only a few counts. The chain couples TRBV20-1 to TRBJ2-6, with 7 bases lining up with TRBD1. Germline V gives CDR1 DFQATT, CDR2 SNEGSKA (reference sequence). V lost 3 bases to trimming and J lost 1 base; unmatched junction nucleotides: 6. The CDR3 covers 16 residues. The CDR3 nucleotides are TGCAGTGCTAGCGCAGGGGGACCATCTGGGGCCAACGTCCTGACTTTC. As protein: CSASAGGPSGANVLTF.

The sample holds many counts of this clonotype. This chain uses TRBV7-9 with TRBJ2-7; 13 positions agree with TRBD2. Trimming took 5 bases from V and 0 from J; bases not matched to a gene: 10. The CDR3 sequence is 18 residues long. Germline lookup yields CDR1 SEHNR and CDR2 FQNEAQ (reference sequence). CDR3 in amino acids: CASSGPGTSGTYSYEQYF. In nucleotides, the CDR3 is TGTGCCAGCAGCGGGCCTGGGACTAGCGGGACCTACTCCTACGAGCAGTACTTC.

This clonotype was observed a handful of times. J is TRBJ2-5 and V is TRBV6-2 or TRBV6-3, with 7 positions matching TRBD2. Germline V gene data show CDR1 as MNHEY and CDR2 as SVGEGT. Trimming removed 3 bases from V and 4 bases from J; junction bases left unmatched: 14. The CDR3 totals 17 residues. For the CDR3, the DNA is TGTGCCAGCAGTTATGTACTGTCCAGCGGGATAGGAGAGACCCAGTACTTC. It encodes CASSYVLSSGIGETQYF.

The rearrangement joins TRBV7-9 to TRBJ2-1, with D perhaps TRBD2 (5 bases). V dropped 2 bases and J dropped 6 bases, with 14 bases sitting between them. This CDR3 is 15 amino acids long. The germline V gene has CDR1 SEHNR and CDR2 FQNEAQ (reference sequence). CDR3 DNA: TGTGCCAGCAGCTTATCCCAGGAGGCAAGCAATGAGCAGTTCTTC. This gives the protein CASSLSQEASNEQFF. Looking up the rest from reference TRBV7-9 and TRBJ2-1 gives the full variable domain: DTGVSQNPRHKITKRGQNVTFRCDPISEHNRLYWYRQTLGQGPEFLTYFQNEAQLEKSRLLSDRFSAERPKGSFSTLEIQRTEQGDSAMYLCASSLSQEASNEQFFGPGTRLTVL.

On this clonotype: A much larger clone is a single base away; this may be a read error. CDR3 bases: TGTGCCAGCAGTGGACTGAAGGGAGGGCTGGCGTGTGAGCAGTTCTTC. This translates into CASSGLKGGLACEQFF. The chain joins TRBV25-1 to TRBJ2-1; TRBD2 matches 7 bases. J was trimmed by 9 bases and V by 4 bases; bases with no gene match: 15. Germline V CDR1 and CDR2: MGHDK, SYGVNS. This CDR3 comprises 16 residues.

This clonotype was seen at least ten times. Written as DNA, the CDR3 is TGTGCCAGCAGCCTCTGGGACTCTGGGGCCAACGTCCTGACTTTC. It is translated as CASSLWDSGANVLTF. The rearrangement links TRBV5-4 to TRBJ2-6; D remains unclear. V was pared by 4 bases and J by 0 bases, with 8 bases between. Germline loops: CDR1 SGHNT, CDR2 YYREEE (reference sequence). The CDR3 consists of 15 residues. Full variable domain (rest looked up from reference TRBV5-4 and TRBJ2-6): ETGVTQSPTHLIKTRGQQVTLRCSSQSGHNTVSWYQQALGQGPQFIFQYYREEENGRGNFPPRFSGLQFPNYSSELNVNALELDDSALYLCASSLWDSGANVLTFGAGSRLTVL.

V gene TRBV27 combines with J gene TRBJ1-1; 9 nucleotides match TRBD1. With 6 bases clipped from V and 4 bases from J, the junction kept 6 bases outside the gene matches. The CDR3 spans 14 residues. CDR1 is MNHEY and CDR2 is SMNVEV in the germline V gene (reference sequence). The CDR3 region has the DNA TGTGCCAGCAGAGACAGGGGGGTTAGCACTGAAGCTTTCTTT. Protein: CASRDRGVSTEAFF.

This clonotype was detected ten times or more. The V gene is TRBV6-5, the J gene TRBJ2-3; 12 nucleotides align to TRBD2. The CDR3 is made up of 16 amino acids. The germline CDR1 and CDR2 sequences are MNHEY and SVGAGI. V was clipped by 5 bases and J by 1 base; unmatched bases: 4. CDR3 coding DNA: TGTGCCAGCAGTGGCGGACTAGCGGGACGCACAGATACGCAGTATTTT. As protein: CASSGGLAGRTDTQYF.

The chain uses TRBV19 and TRBJ1-2, with TRBD1 matching 8 bases. This CDR3 region has 15 residues. Per the germline V gene, CDR1 is LNHDA and CDR2 is SQIVND (reference sequence). The trim removed 1 base at V and 7 bases at J, leaving 8 bases unmatched. CDR3 DNA: TGTGCCAGTAGTATAGGTACCAGGGGGCTCGTTGGCTACACCTTC. It encodes CASSIGTRGLVGYTF.

This chain links TRBV6-5 with TRBJ2-2; no clear D. The CDR3 runs 14 residues. In germline, CDR1 is MNHEY, CDR2 SVGAGI. V shed 2 bases and J shed 7 bases, with 11 bases lying between them. CDR3 loop: CASSYAMGIGELFF. In DNA form, the CDR3 reads TGTGCCAGCAGTTACGCGATGGGGATCGGGGAGCTGTTTTTT.

Turning to this clonotype: This could be a read error, since a much larger clone is one nucleotide away. This sequence joins TRBV6-2 or TRBV6-3 and TRBJ1-5, with 8 bases aligning to TRBD1. In germline, CDR1 is MNHEY, CDR2 SVGEGT. V lost 1 base and J lost 5; bases outside the gene matches: 7. The CDR3 runs to 16 residues. DNA for the CDR3: TGTGCCAGCAGTTACTGGGACAGGAGTCGTTATCAGCCCCAGCATTTT. It specifies CASSYWDRSRYQPQHF.

This clonotype was detected ten times or more. The rearrangement links TRBV7-9 to TRBJ2-3; D tentatively reads TRBD1 or TRBD2 (6 bases each). This CDR3 region has 12 residues. Looked up from germline, CDR1 is SEHNR and CDR2 is FQNEAQ (reference sequence). V dropped 5 bases and J dropped 5 bases, with 8 bases sitting between them. The CDR3 coding sequence is TGTGCCAGCAGCGGAGGGGGAGATACGCAGTATTTT. This codes for CASSGGGDTQYF.

This clonotype has more than one count but fewer than ten. The final CDR3 position lacks the conserved phenylalanine or tryptophan, pointing to a likely read error. V gene TRBV5-3 combines with J gene TRBJ1-1; unclear D gene. Being an ORF, TRBV5-3 has a function that is uncertain. The CDR3 contains 15 residues. CDR3 amino acids: CASSLFSGQNTEAFS. The CDR3 nucleotides read TGTGCCAGCAGCTTGTTTTCGGGCCAGAACACTGAAGCTTTCTCT.

This clonotype has at least ten counts. The chain combines TRBV20-1 with TRBJ2-7, with TRBD2 as a possible D gene (6 bases). Looked up from germline, CDR1 is DFQATT and CDR2 is SNEGSKA (reference sequence). CDR3 length equals 12 residues. V lost 1 base and J 3 bases, leaving 7 bases between the germline ends. In nucleotides, the CDR3 is TGCAGTGCTAGAGCCGGGGGCTACGAGCAGTACTTC. This codes for CSARAGGYEQYF.

In this sample, this clonotype turned up many times. The chain links TRBV7-9 to TRBJ2-5; TRBD2 matches 9 bases. V dropped 2 bases and J dropped 0; count of bases not matched to a gene: 7. This CDR3 has 17 residues. Germline loops: CDR1 SEHNR, CDR2 FQNEAQ (reference sequence). CDR3 DNA sequence: TGTGCCAGCAGCTTACCCGGGCTAGCGGGGTACCAAGAGACCCAGTACTTC. Translating gives CASSLPGLAGYQETQYF.

The chain is built from TRBV11-2 and TRBJ1-1; D is ambiguous. V shed 6 bases and J shed 3 bases, with 17 bases lying between them. The germline V gene encodes CDR1 SGHAT and CDR2 FQNNGV. This CDR3 is built from 15 residues. CDR3 loop: CASRWTGPGDTEAFF. In DNA form, the CDR3 reads TGTGCCAGCAGGTGGACGGGTCCCGGGGACACTGAAGCTTTCTTT.

This clonotype was counted between two and nine times. J is TRBJ2-3 and V is TRBV29-1; 9 positions agree with TRBD2. Germline values: CDR1 SQVTM, CDR2 ANQGSEA. The J segment lost 1 base and the V segment lost 3 bases, leaving 14 bases of the junction unmatched. This CDR3 contains 18 residues. DNA for the CDR3: TGCAGCGTTGACGGTTATTCTGCGGGAGGGTTTGGCACAGATACGCAGTATTTT. Its translation: CSVDGYSAGGFGTDTQYF.

Concerning this clonotype itself: Since a much larger clone is just one base distant, this may be a read error. The missing conserved phenylalanine or tryptophan at the end of this CDR3 makes a read error likely. The genes are TRBV11-2 and TRBJ2-1, with D possibly being TRBD2 (6 bases). Trimming took off 6 bases at V and 0 bases at J, with 9 bases between the two ends. CDR3 length: 14 residues. Per germline, CDR1 SGHAT and CDR2 FQNNGV. Here the CDR3 reads CASRLGSSYNEQFV. Here the CDR3 DNA reads TGTGCCAGCAGACTCGGGAGCTCCTACAATGAGCAGTTCGTC.

This clonotype was seen at least ten times. The gene calls are TRBV9 and TRBJ2-3, with D unclear. The CDR3 consists of 17 residues. Looked up from germline, CDR1 is SGDLS and CDR2 is YYNGEE. The V and J ends lost 4 bases and 4 bases respectively, with 22 bases between them. CDR3 nucleotide sequence: TGTGCCAGCAGCCACAAACCTGACGATGTCGGCGCAGATACGCAGTATTTT. Amino acid sequence: CASSHKPDDVGADTQYF. The full variable domain, completed using reference TRBV9 and TRBJ2-3, is DSGVTQTPKHLITATGQRVTLRCSPRSGDLSVYWYQQSLDQGLQFLIQYYNGEERAKGNILERFSAQQFPDLHSELNLSSLELGDSALYFCASSHKPDDVGADTQYFGPGTRLTVL.

This clonotype has just a few counts. The V and J genes are TRBV28 and TRBJ2-5; 8 bases agree with TRBD1. Germline V gives CDR1 MDHEN, CDR2 SYDVKM. Germline trimming cut 2 bases from V and 2 bases from J; bases unmatched to any gene: 7. This CDR3 contains 16 residues. The CDR3 DNA reads TGTGCCAGCAGTTTAATGGACAGGGCGTCGCAAGAGACCCAGTACTTC. It translates to CASSLMDRASQETQYF.

V gene TRBV28 combines with J gene TRBJ1-1, with D hard to call. This CDR3 region has 15 residues. The V gene lost 3 bases and the J gene lost 1 base, with 12 bases spanning the gap. Germline assignment: CDR1 MDHEN and CDR2 SYDVKM. CDR3: CASSFRLGRNTEAFF. DNA of the CDR3: TGTGCCAGCAGTTTTCGACTCGGAAGGAACACTGAAGCTTTCTTT. The full variable domain, rest sourced from reference TRBV28 and TRBJ1-1, is DVKVTQSSRYLVKRTGEKVFLECVQDMDHENMFWYRQDPGLGLRLIYFSYDVKMKEKGDIPEGYSVSREKKERFSLILESASTNQTSMYLCASSFRLGRNTEAFFGQGTRLTVV.